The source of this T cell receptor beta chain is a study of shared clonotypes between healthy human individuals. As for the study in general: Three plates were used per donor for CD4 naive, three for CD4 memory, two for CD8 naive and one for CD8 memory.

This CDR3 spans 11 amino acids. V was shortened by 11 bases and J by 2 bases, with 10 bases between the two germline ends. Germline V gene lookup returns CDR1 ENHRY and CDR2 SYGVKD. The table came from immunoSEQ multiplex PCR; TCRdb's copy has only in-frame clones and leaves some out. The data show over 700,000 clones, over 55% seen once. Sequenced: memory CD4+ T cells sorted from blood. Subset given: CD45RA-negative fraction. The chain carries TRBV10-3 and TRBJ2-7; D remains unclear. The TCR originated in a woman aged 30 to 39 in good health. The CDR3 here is CASAQTYEQYF. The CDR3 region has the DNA TGTGCCTCGGCCCAGACCTACGAGCAGTACTTC.